A single sample is the source of the 5 T cell receptor beta chains below, sequenced in a study of control samples from healthy donors and cancer patients (dated by TCRdb to about 2020). Library prep was done by the immunoSEQ multiplex PCR assay. As stored in TCRdb, this immuneACCESS dataset retains in-frame rearrangements with V and J assigned. A fraction of the clones does not appear; measured against another copy, unresolved V genes explain less than half of the discrepancy, and the remainder lacks a known reason. The sample data list around 100,000 clones, and 90% of these were observed just once. The top ten hold 3.5% to 4.5% of the sample. The sample was blood. All receptors derive from a woman in her late teens or twenties in good health.

The rearrangement uses TRBV5-5 and TRBJ1-2, with TRBD1 matching 9 bases. The ends lost 4 bases at V and 8 bases at J; junction bases unmatched: 9. CDR1 and CDR2 from the germline V gene are SGHKS and YYEKEE (reference sequence). CDR3 length equals 14 residues. CDR3 in amino acids: CASSPEQGAQGYTF. Written as DNA, the CDR3 is TGTGCCAGCAGCCCGGAACAGGGGGCGCAAGGCTACACCTTC.

V and J are TRBV12-3 or TRBV12-4 and TRBJ1-5, with unresolved D. The CDR3 has 12 amino acids. V was pared by 3 bases and J by 6 bases, with 6 bases between. This CDR3 reads CASSLARQPQHF. CDR3 DNA sequence: TGTGCCAGCAGTTTGGCTCGTCAGCCCCAGCATTTT.

This clone appeared a single time. The J gene is TRBJ1-6, the V gene TRBV5-5; 10 bases agree with TRBD1. This CDR3 comprises 18 residues. Losses at the gene ends were 2 bases for V and 9 bases for J; bases not matched to a gene: 14. CDR1 and CDR2 (germline): SGHKS, YYEKEE (reference sequence). In DNA form, the CDR3 reads TGTGCCAGCAGCTTCACCGTATGGACAGGGGGGTCGGGTTCACCCCTCCACTTT. It specifies CASSFTVWTGGSGSPLHF.

The chain couples TRBV4-1 to TRBJ2-5, with 16 bases matching TRBD2. The CDR3 has 16 amino acids. Germline-derived CDR1 and CDR2 are MGHRA and YSYEKL. The V gene end was trimmed by 4 bases and the J gene end by 3 bases; junction bases not matched to a gene: 2. CDR3 bases: TGCGCCAGCAGCCGTGGGACTAGCGGGGGGGAAGAGACCCAGTACTTC. Translation gives CASSRGTSGGEETQYF.

The gene calls are TRBV14 and TRBJ1-1; no firm D call. Between the trimmed V and J ends, which lost 0 bases and 10 bases, there was a span of 33 bases. CDR3 length: 20 amino acids. Germline CDR1 is SGHDN and CDR2 is FVKESK. The CDR3 bases are TGTGCCAGCAGCCAAGATCGAGCTGGTCGCACCCTCCGGGATCCATTCTCAGCTTTCTTT. This gives the protein CASSQDRAGRTLRDPFSAFF.